This T cell receptor (beta chain) comes out of a study of cytomegalovirus exposure and HLA in healthy donors. This clone has just one count. Its antigen is not identified. Each of the donors was a healthy bone marrow donor. The CDR3 totals 14 residues. V was cut by 4 bases and J by 8 bases, with 17 bases left in between. Per germline, CDR1 MDHEN and CDR2 SYDVKM. Researchers ran the PCR with 60 Vbeta and 13 Jbeta primers. Measured with immunoSEQ multiplex PCR; TCRdb has only the in-frame clones, and not every one. The sample lists 100,000 to 150,000 clones, around 84% occurring once. Study-level findings and limits: In a later analysis, at a false discovery rate of 0.05, about 17,000 TCR beta sequences matched HLA alleles. Common viral pathogens were later found to be apparently linked to several of the most significant clusters.

The chain uses TRBV28 and TRBJ1-2; D may be TRBD1 (6 bases). This receptor was identified in a woman aged 40 to 55 in good health and CMV-seronegative. Sample: PBMCs. CDR3 sequence reads: CASSSVSQGGGYTF. The CDR3, as DNA: TGTGCCAGCAGTTCGGTCTCACAGGGTGGCGGCTACACCTTC.